The rows below give T cell receptor beta chains drawn from one sample of a study of blood T cell repertoires in COVID-19. TCRdb's table, derived via immunoSEQ multiplex PCR, lists solely in-frame clones and lacks some. In the table there are approximately 110,000 clones, about 87% of which are singletons. Sequenced sample: peripheral blood. The source of these receptors is a woman aged 45-65 years with acute or convalescent COVID-19. Both conserved end residues are part of each CDR3. The D gene is left open where the match is weak. Size is stated for part of the rows, as once, few or many counts, or as a class when the clone is expanded.

j_call d_call v_call clone_size cdr3_length cdr3_aa cdr3_nt
TRBJ1-2 TRBD1 TRBV25-1 . 16 CASRDTQGPTNYGYTF TGTGCCAGCAGGGATACACAGGGGCCAACAAACTATGGCTACACCTTC
TRBJ1-2 . TRBV12-3/TRBV12-4 . 13 CASMIAERYGYTF TGTGCCAGCATGATAGCCGAGCGGTATGGCTACACCTTC
TRBJ2-7 . TRBV5-1 once 13 CASSLFQGYEQYF TGCGCCAGCAGCTTGTTTCAGGGTTACGAGCAGTACTTC
TRBJ1-2 . TRBV6-5 . 14 CASSRGATNYGYTF TGTGCCAGCAGTCGGGGGGCTACTAACTATGGCTACACCTTC
TRBJ2-1 . TRBV18 . 13 CASSQITNNEQFF TGTGCCAGCTCCCAGATTACCAACAATGAGCAGTTCTTC
TRBJ1-3 . TRBV21-1 . 14 CASSKAHSGNTIYF TGTGCCAGCAGCAAAGCACACTCTGGAAACACCATATATTTT
TRBJ2-7 . TRBV6-1 . 15 CASSEGGAGRYEQYF TGTGCCAGCAGTGAAGGTGGGGCAGGGAGGTACGAGCAGTACTTC
TRBJ1-4 TRBD1 TRBV19 . 15 CASSIFQGANEKLFF TGTGCCAGTAGTATATTCCAGGGGGCGAACGAAAAACTGTTTTTT
TRBJ1-4 . TRBV28 . 13 CASGGGAGEKLFF TGTGCCAGCGGGGGGGGCGCAGGGGAAAAACTGTTTTTT
TRBJ2-5 TRBD1 TRBV18 once 14 CASSPGQGGETQYF TGTGCCAGCTCACCGGGACAGGGGGGAGAGACCCAGTACTTC
TRBJ1-1 . TRBV9 . 13 CASSVGPDTEAFF TGTGCCAGCAGCGTAGGTCCCGACACTGAAGCTTTCTTT
TRBJ1-2 . TRBV10-3 . 14 CAISEPGGSYGYTF TGTGCCATCAGTGAGCCAGGAGGAAGCTATGGCTACACCTTC
TRBJ1-2 TRBD1 TRBV6-1 . 17 CASSEVSMGDRGHGYTF TGTGCCAGCAGTGAAGTTTCAATGGGGGACAGGGGGCATGGCTACACCTTC
TRBJ2-1 . TRBV11-2 . 15 CASSRFEGAYNEQFF TGTGCCAGCAGCCGTTTTGAGGGGGCCTACAATGAGCAGTTCTTC
TRBJ1-2 TRBD1 TRBV2 . 13 CASRDRILYGYTF TGTGCCAGCAGGGACAGGATCTTGTATGGCTACACCTTC
TRBJ2-7 . TRBV2 . 12 CASSGGAYEQYF TGTGCCAGCAGTGGGGGGGCCTACGAGCAGTACTTC
TRBJ2-1 TRBD1 TRBV5-1 few 14 CASSAGQAYNEQFF TGCGCCAGCAGCGCCGGACAGGCATACAATGAGCAGTTCTTC
TRBJ1-1 . TRBV10-3 . 14 CAISPRRENTEAFF TGTGCCATCAGCCCACGACGGGAGAACACTGAAGCTTTCTTT
TRBJ1-2 TRBD1 TRBV27 . 14 CASSLADRRNGYTF TGTGCCAGCAGTTTAGCGGACAGGAGGAATGGCTACACCTTC
TRBJ1-1 TRBD1 TRBV7-6 . 14 CASSLRDSLTEAFF TGTGCCAGCAGCTTAAGGGACAGCCTTACTGAAGCTTTCTTT
TRBJ2-2 . TRBV25-1 . 14 CASRDHTGSQELFF TGTGCCAGCAGGGATCACACAGGGTCCCAAGAGCTGTTTTTT
TRBJ2-2 . TRBV5-4 . 13 CASSSQGSGELFF TGTGCCAGCAGCTCCCAGGGGTCCGGGGAGCTGTTTTTT
TRBJ1-5 TRBD1 TRBV19 once 16 CASSIVGQGAHQPQHF TGTGCCAGTAGTATCGTGGGACAGGGGGCCCATCAGCCCCAGCATTTT
TRBJ1-2 TRBD1 TRBV5-5 . 15 CASSSNDRVNYGYTF TGTGCCAGCAGCTCAAACGACAGGGTTAACTATGGCTACACCTTC
TRBJ1-2 . TRBV15 . 15 CATSRDNPSQGGYTF TGTGCCACCAGCAGAGATAACCCTAGCCAGGGGGGCTACACCTTC
TRBJ1-1 TRBD1 TRBV5-1 . 14 CASSLHRGNTEAFF TGCGCCAGCTCATTACACAGGGGGAACACTGAAGCTTTCTTT
TRBJ1-4 TRBD1 TRBV7-9 . 16 CASSVRTGGPNEKLFF TGTGCCAGCAGCGTAAGGACAGGGGGCCCTAATGAAAAACTGTTTTTT
TRBJ1-2 . TRBV20-1 . 11 CSAARVKGYTF TGCAGTGCCGCTAGAGTTAAAGGCTACACCTTC
TRBJ2-3 . TRBV11-2 . 13 CASSRLLADTQYF TGTGCCAGCAGCCGCCTATTGGCAGATACGCAGTATTTT
TRBJ1-5 TRBD1 TRBV19 . 13 CASSGTGDQPQHF TGTGCCAGTAGCGGGACAGGGGATCAGCCCCAGCATTTT
TRBJ1-1 TRBD1 TRBV28 . 16 CASSLLVGQGNTEAFF TGTGCCAGCAGTTTACTCGTCGGACAGGGGAACACTGAAGCTTTCTTT
TRBJ1-2 TRBD1 TRBV4-2 . 16 CASSQDWGQGADGYTF TGTGCCAGCAGCCAAGACTGGGGACAGGGGGCGGACGGCTACACCTTC
TRBJ2-3 TRBD2 TRBV7-3 . 14 CASSLSGGRDTQYF TGTGCCAGCAGCTTAAGCGGGGGGAGGGACACGCAGTATTTT
TRBJ1-1 . TRBV9 . 13 CASSVAQFTEAFF TGTGCCAGCAGCGTAGCACAGTTCACTGAAGCTTTCTTT
TRBJ1-1 TRBD1 TRBV5-1 . 13 CASRGQLNTEAFF TGCGCCAGCAGGGGACAGCTGAACACTGAAGCTTTCTTT
TRBJ1-3 TRBD1 TRBV5-1 . 17 CASSLMGQASSGNTIYF TGCGCCAGCAGCTTGATGGGACAGGCTTCCTCTGGAAACACCATATATTTT
TRBJ2-3 . TRBV2 . 14 CASIAGYPTDTQYF TGTGCCAGCATAGCTGGGTACCCCACAGATACGCAGTATTTT
TRBJ2-1 . TRBV28 once 12 CASSDFYNEQFF TGTGCCAGCAGTGACTTCTACAATGAGCAGTTCTTC
TRBJ1-2 . TRBV19 . 14 CASSIQSANYGYTF TGTGCCAGTAGTATCCAATCAGCTAACTATGGCTACACCTTC
TRBJ1-3 . TRBV5-1 . 15 CASSLGNGRGNTIYF TGCGCCAGCAGCTTGGGGAACGGGCGGGGGAACACCATATATTTT
TRBJ1-3 . TRBV5-6 . 16 CASSLTGGYSGNTIYF TGTGCCAGCAGCTTGACGGGGGGATACTCTGGAAACACCATATATTTT
TRBJ2-3 . TRBV4-2 . 14 CASSQKFLVGTQYF TGTGCCAGCAGCCAAAAATTTCTCGTCGGTACGCAGTATTTT
TRBJ1-5 . TRBV19 . 15 CASSLNRVTGQPQHF TGTGCCAGTAGCCTCAACAGGGTTACGGGTCAGCCCCAGCATTTT